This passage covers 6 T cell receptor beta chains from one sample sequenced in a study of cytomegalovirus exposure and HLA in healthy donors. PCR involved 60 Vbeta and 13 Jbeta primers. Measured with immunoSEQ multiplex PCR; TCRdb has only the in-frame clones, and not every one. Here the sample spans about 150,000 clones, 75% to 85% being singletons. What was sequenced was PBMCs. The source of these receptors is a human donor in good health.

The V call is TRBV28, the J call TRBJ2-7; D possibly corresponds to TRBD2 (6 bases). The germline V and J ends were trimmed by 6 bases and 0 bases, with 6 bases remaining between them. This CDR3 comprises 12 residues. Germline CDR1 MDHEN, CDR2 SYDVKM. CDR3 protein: CASSGSSYEQYF. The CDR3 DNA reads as TGTGCCAGCAGCGGGAGCTCCTACGAGCAGTACTTC.

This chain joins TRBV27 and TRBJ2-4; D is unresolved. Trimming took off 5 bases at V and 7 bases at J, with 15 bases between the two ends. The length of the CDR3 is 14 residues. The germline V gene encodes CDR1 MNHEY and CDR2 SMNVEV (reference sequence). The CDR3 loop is CASSTYYGWNIQYF. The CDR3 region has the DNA TGTGCCAGCAGTACGTACTACGGTTGGAACATTCAGTACTTC.

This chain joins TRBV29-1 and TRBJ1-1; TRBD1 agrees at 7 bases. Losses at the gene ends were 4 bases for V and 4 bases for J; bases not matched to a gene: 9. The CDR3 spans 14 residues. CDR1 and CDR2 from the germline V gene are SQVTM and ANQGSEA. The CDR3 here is CSVAGQRLSTEAFF. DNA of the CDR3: TGCAGCGTTGCGGGACAGCGTCTAAGCACTGAAGCTTTCTTT.

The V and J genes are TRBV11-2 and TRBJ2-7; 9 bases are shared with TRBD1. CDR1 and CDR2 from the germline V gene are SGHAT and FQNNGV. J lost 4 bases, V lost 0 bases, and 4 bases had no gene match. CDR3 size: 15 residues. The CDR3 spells CASSLDGTGFYEQYF. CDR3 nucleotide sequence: TGTGCCAGCAGCTTAGACGGGACAGGGTTTTACGAGCAGTACTTC.

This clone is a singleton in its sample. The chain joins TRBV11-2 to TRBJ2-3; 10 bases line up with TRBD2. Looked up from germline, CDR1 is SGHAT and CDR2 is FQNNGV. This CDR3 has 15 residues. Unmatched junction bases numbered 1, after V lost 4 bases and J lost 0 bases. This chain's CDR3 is CASSSTSGSTDTQYF. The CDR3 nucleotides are TGTGCCAGCAGCTCGACTAGCGGGAGCACAGATACGCAGTATTTT.

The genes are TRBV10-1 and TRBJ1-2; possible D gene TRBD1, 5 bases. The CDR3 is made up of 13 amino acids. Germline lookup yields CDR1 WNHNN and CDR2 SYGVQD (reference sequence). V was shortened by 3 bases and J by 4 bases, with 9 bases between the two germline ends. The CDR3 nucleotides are TGCGCCAGCAGTGAAGGGGTCGGCTATGGCTACACCTTC. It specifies CASSEGVGYGYTF.